Listed here are 17 T cell receptor beta chains from one sample, sequenced in a study of STAT3 mutations in large granular lymphocyte leukemia. Study outcomes and limitations: At least one immunodominant TCR beta clonotype appeared in every T-cell large granular lymphocyte leukemia patient.

Their specific antigens are unknown. Repertoires were generated with immunoSEQ multiplex PCR, while TCRdb's copy carries only in-frame clones and drops some. The table shows about 10,000 clones, with more than 75% occurring only once. Material for sequencing was peripheral blood mononuclear cells. The receptors were gathered from a man between 60 and 75 years old with T-cell large granular lymphocyte leukemia. Some clones in this sample may be carry-over from other donors' samples.

Of note for this clone: The junction departs from the called germline gene at one end, perhaps through a read error. This chain uses TRBV7-9 with TRBJ2-7; the match to TRBD2 covers 10 bases. This CDR3 region has 14 residues. Germline V gene lookup returns CDR1 SEHNR and CDR2 FQNEAQ (reference sequence). DNA of the CDR3: TGTGCCAGCAGCGTAGCGGGAGGCCTCTACGAGCAGTACTTC. Protein: CASSVAGGLYEQYF. Full variable domain (missing parts from reference TRBV7-9 and TRBJ2-7): DTGVSQNPRHKITKRGQNVTFRCDPISEHNRLYWYRQTLGQGPEFLTYFQNEAQLEKSRLLSDRFSAERPKGSFSTLEIQRTEQGDSAMYLCASSVAGGLYEQYFGPGTRLTVT.

This chain uses TRBV5-1 with TRBJ2-1; the match to TRBD1 covers 10 bases. Germline lookup yields CDR1 SGHRS and CDR2 YFSETQ. Unmatched junction bases numbered 8, after V lost 9 bases and J lost 5 bases. CDR3 length: 14 residues. CDR3 region: CATRQGALNNEQFF. CDR3 nucleotide sequence: TGCGCCACCCGACAGGGGGCTCTGAACAATGAGCAGTTCTTC. The whole variable domain, filled in from reference TRBV5-1 and TRBJ2-1, reads KAGVTQTPRYLIKTRGQQVTLSCSPISGHRSVSWYQQTPGQGLQFLFEYFSETQRNKGNFPGRFSGRQFSNSRSEMNVSTLELGDSALYLCATRQGALNNEQFFGPGTRLTVL.

This sequence joins TRBV5-4 and TRBJ2-3; 15 bases are shared with TRBD2. CDR3 size: 18 residues. Germline values: CDR1 SGHNT, CDR2 YYREEE (reference sequence). Losses at the gene ends were 3 bases for V and 1 base for J; bases not matched to a gene: 6. CDR3: CASSSRTSGRVGTDTQYF. The DNA of the CDR3 is TGTGCCAGCAGCTCTAGGACTAGCGGGAGGGTTGGCACAGATACGCAGTATTTT.

This clone was detected once. The V call is TRBV7-9, the J call TRBJ2-7; TRBD2 matches 7 bases. This CDR3 comprises 17 residues. The junction had 11 bases not matched to a gene; V was cut back by 2 bases and J by 1 base. Germline lookup yields CDR1 SEHNR and CDR2 FQNEAQ (reference sequence). The CDR3 DNA sequence: TGTGCCAGCAGCTTATCAAGGGGAGGGGTAAGGTCCTACGAGCAGTACTTC. It translates to CASSLSRGGVRSYEQYF.

This clone was observed a single time. The gene calls are TRBV7-9 and TRBJ2-5; 11 bases align to TRBD2. Germline assignment: CDR1 SEHNR and CDR2 FQNEAQ (reference sequence). Losses at the gene ends were 5 bases for V and 4 bases for J; bases not matched to a gene: 6. CDR3 length equals 15 residues. CDR3 region: CASSLSLAGGETQYF. The CDR3 DNA follows: TGTGCCAGCAGCCTATCCCTAGCGGGAGGAGAGACCCAGTACTTC.

This rearrangement joins TRBV9 to TRBJ2-7; TRBD2 agrees at 7 bases. CDR1 is SGDLS, CDR2 YYNGEE, per germline. V gave up 3 bases and J gave up 6 bases; unmatched junction bases: 15. The CDR3 sequence is 16 residues long. CDR3 protein: CASSAYSGLSQSEQYF. The DNA of the CDR3 is TGTGCCAGCAGCGCCTACTCGGGACTAAGCCAGAGCGAGCAGTACTTC.

The gene calls are TRBV7-6 and TRBJ2-7, with 10 positions matching TRBD2. The V and J ends lost 2 bases and 6 bases, in that order; junction bases with no gene match: 7. Looked up from germline, CDR1 is SGHVS and CDR2 is FNYEAQ. This CDR3 has 15 amino acids. The CDR3 sequence is CASSLNLAGAGEQYF. CDR3 DNA: TGTGCCAGCAGCTTAAATCTAGCGGGAGCAGGCGAGCAGTACTTC.

This sequence joins TRBV30 and TRBJ1-2, with a possible D match to TRBD1 (5 bases). Germline-derived CDR1 and CDR2 are GTSNPN and SVGIG (reference sequence). The V gene lost 1 base and the J gene lost 3 bases, with 9 bases spanning the gap. This CDR3 comprises 13 residues. The CDR3 sequence: CAWSGGLHYGYTF. In nucleotides, the CDR3 is TGTGCCTGGAGTGGGGGACTACACTATGGCTACACCTTC.

This chain connects TRBV2 to TRBJ1-1, with D perhaps TRBD1 (6 bases). In germline, CDR1 is SNHLY, CDR2 FYNNEI. There are 13 residues in the CDR3. V dropped 10 bases and J dropped 1 base, with 13 bases sitting between them. The CDR3 bases are TGTGCCATCACGGGACAATCGAACACTGAAGCTTTCTTT. The encoded protein is CAITGQSNTEAFF.

V is TRBV29-1 and J is TRBJ2-7; 8 nucleotides line up with TRBD1. The CDR3 sequence is 12 residues long. V gave up 5 bases and J gave up 4 bases; unmatched junction bases: 4. Germline CDR1 and CDR2: SQVTM and ANQGSEA. This chain's CDR3 is CSVTDRGYEQYF. The DNA for the CDR3 is TGCAGCGTTACTGACAGGGGATACGAGCAGTACTTC.

The chain employs TRBV28 and TRBJ2-5; TRBD1 matches 7 bases. The CDR3 loop spans 13 amino acids. From germline, CDR1 is MDHEN and CDR2 SYDVKM. The J segment lost 5 bases and the V segment lost 6 bases, leaving 6 bases of the junction unmatched. Here the CDR3 DNA reads TGTGCCAGCAGGAGACAGGGCCGGGAGACCCAGTACTTC. This translates into CASRRQGRETQYF.

The genes are TRBV30 and TRBJ2-3; D may be TRBD1 (5 bases). The germline CDR1 and CDR2 sequences are GTSNPN and SVGIG (reference sequence). The CDR3 is made up of 12 amino acids. V lost 2 bases to trimming and J lost 3 bases, with 6 bases between them. Here the CDR3 reads CAWSPGTDTQYF. The CDR3 DNA reads as TGTGCCTGGAGTCCAGGGACAGATACGCAGTATTTT.

The DNA for the CDR3 is TGCGCCAGCAGCTTGGGACTAGCGGGGGTGGATGGGGAGCAGTTCTTC. Amino acid sequence: CASSLGLAGVDGEQFF. The chain uses TRBV5-1 and TRBJ2-1; TRBD2 aligns across 12 bases. The CDR3 loop spans 16 amino acids. Germline lookup yields CDR1 SGHRS and CDR2 YFSETQ. V was clipped by 0 bases and J by 10 bases; unmatched bases: 8.

On this clone itself: This CDR3 is also generated by other DNA sequences in the sample. The chain combines TRBV9 with TRBJ2-7, with 9 bases fitting TRBD2. The J segment lost 1 base and the V segment lost 3 bases, leaving 5 bases of the junction unmatched. Germline V lookup: CDR1 SGDLS, CDR2 YYNGEE. This CDR3 has 15 amino acids. The CDR3 protein is CASSAATSGSYEQYF. The CDR3 DNA reads as TGTGCCAGCAGCGCCGCGACTAGCGGATCCTACGAGCAGTACTTC.

V and J are TRBV11-2 and TRBJ2-3; 7 bases align to TRBD2. Germline lookup yields CDR1 SGHAT and CDR2 FQNNGV. V shed 4 bases and J 6 bases; nucleotides not matched to a gene: 4. This CDR3 is built from 13 residues. In DNA form, the CDR3 reads TGTGCCAGCAGCTACGCGGGAGCTGATACGCAGTATTTT. The encoded protein is CASSYAGADTQYF.

The count of this clone is one. This chain uses TRBV7-9 with TRBJ2-3; possibly TRBD1 for D (7 bases). Deletions cut 6 bases from V and 3 bases from J, with 16 bases between. The germline V gene has CDR1 SEHNR and CDR2 FQNEAQ (reference sequence). The CDR3 extends over 15 amino acids. The CDR3 DNA follows: TGTGCCAGCAGGGCCTCAGGGGGAGGAACAGATACGCAGTATTTT. It translates to CASRASGGGTDTQYF.

The table lists this clone with a count of one. V is TRBV7-1 and J is TRBJ2-7; 8 bases are shared with TRBD1. TRBV7-1 has ORF status, its function being uncertain. J lost 5 bases, V lost 5 bases, and 8 bases had no gene match. The CDR3 covers 14 residues. CDR3 bases: TGTGCCAGCAGCGCCCAGGGGGCGGCCCACGAGCAGTACTTC. Protein sequence: CASSAQGAAHEQYF.